The 15 T cell receptor beta chains listed next were all sequenced from one sample in a study of OX40 agonist ivuxolimab in advanced cancers. The library was built by means of the immunoSEQ multiplex PCR assay. The immuneACCESS repertoire file appears here via TCRdb, limited to in-frame rearrangements. These files lack a portion of the clones; in checked studies, under half of the deficit traces to unresolved V genes, and the cause of the others is not known. The sample has about 33,000 clones on record, approximately 80% of them singletons. Roughly 12% of the sample lies in the top ten. The specimen was CD4+ or CD8+ T cells sorted from blood, collected in a trial of the OX40 agonist ivuxolimab. The receptors were sampled from an adult with an advanced solid tumor such as melanoma, head and neck, liver or kidney cancer.

V and J are TRBV23-1 and TRBJ1-1; 7 nucleotides align to TRBD1. TRBV23-1 carries the ORF label, with uncertain function. There are 15 residues in the CDR3. V lost 3 bases, J lost 3 bases, and 7 bases stayed unmatched. CDR3 in DNA: TGCGCCAGCAGTCAGTTCGAGGGGGCTGACACTGAAGCTTTCTTT. Protein sequence: CASSQFEGADTEAFF.

Points on this clone: Other DNA sequences of this sample code for an identical CDR3. CDR3 in DNA: TGCGCCAGCAGCCAGGGTAACAATCAGCCCCAGCATTTT. This gives the protein CASSQGNNQPQHF. J is TRBJ1-5 and V is TRBV4-1, with unresolved D. The CDR3 extends over 13 amino acids. The germline V and J ends were trimmed by 3 bases and 3 bases, with 6 bases remaining between them. Germline assignment: CDR1 MGHRA and CDR2 YSYEKL.

The rearrangement uses TRBV5-1 and TRBJ2-7; 7 positions agree with TRBD1. CDR1 SGHRS and CDR2 YFSETQ come from the germline V gene. The CDR3 length is 15 residues. J was trimmed by 2 bases and V by 0 bases; bases with no gene match: 5. Here the CDR3 DNA reads TGCGCCAGCAGCTTGGCGGGGACAGCAGCCTACGAGCAGTACTTC. This encodes CASSLAGTAAYEQYF.

The V and J genes are TRBV19 and TRBJ2-1; TRBD2 matches 11 bases. The length of the CDR3 is 15 residues. The V segment lost 4 bases and the J segment 4 bases; nucleotides outside the gene matches: 3. CDR1 is LNHDA, CDR2 SQIVND, per germline (reference sequence). The CDR3 nucleotides are TGTGCCAGTAGTACGGGACTAGCGGATTACAATGAGCAGTTCTTC. Its protein is CASSTGLADYNEQFF.

The rearrangement links TRBV6-6 to TRBJ2-7; the match to TRBD2 covers 9 bases. CDR1 is MNHNY, CDR2 SVGAGI, per germline (reference sequence). The V gene end was trimmed by 4 bases and the J gene end by 3 bases; junction bases not matched to a gene: 10. The CDR3 covers 16 residues. The CDR3 DNA reads TGTGCCAGCAGTTGGGGAGCTAGCGGGGAGGACTACGAGCAGTACTTC. Its protein is CASSWGASGEDYEQYF.

The chain employs TRBV7-6 and TRBJ1-6; 11 nucleotides line up with TRBD1. CDR3 length: 15 residues. V trimming: 5 bases; J trimming: 10 bases; junction bases outside the gene matches: 7. CDR1 SGHVS and CDR2 FNYEAQ come from the germline V gene. The CDR3 DNA sequence: TGTGCCAGCAGCGCCGGACAGGGGGCGAACTCACCCCTCCACTTT. It is translated as CASSAGQGANSPLHF.

This rearrangement joins TRBV15 to TRBJ2-7; 7 bases agree with TRBD1. Germline V gene sequence: CDR1 LNHNV, CDR2 YYDKDF (reference sequence). CDR3 length: 12 residues. V was pared by 3 bases and J by 7 bases, with 3 bases of the junction left unmatched. CDR3 sequence (DNA): TGTGCCACCAGCAGTATGGGACAGGAGCAGTACTTC. Residues: CATSSMGQEQYF.

The chain is built from TRBV5-1 and TRBJ2-5; perhaps TRBD2 as D (5 bases). Germline lookup yields CDR1 SGHRS and CDR2 YFSETQ. The germline V and J ends were trimmed by 0 bases and 4 bases, with 10 bases remaining between them. There are 14 residues in the CDR3. The CDR3 region has the DNA TGCGCCAGCAGCTTGGTCCCGGGGTCAGAGACCCAGTACTTC. It yields the protein CASSLVPGSETQYF.

For this clone: Since a much larger clone is just one base distant, this may be a read error. The V gene is TRBV5-8, the J gene TRBJ1-4; D unclear. The germline gives CDR1 SGHTS, CDR2 YDEGEE. Trimming removed 1 base at V and 0 bases at J, with 4 bases between. This CDR3 has 14 residues. The CDR3 here is CASSLIATNEKLFF. Written as DNA, the CDR3 is TGTGCCAGCAGCTTGATTGCAACTAATGAAAAACTGTTTTTT.

The rearrangement links TRBV13 to TRBJ2-1; 14 positions agree with TRBD2. Trimming cost V 5 bases and J 0 bases; bases outside gene matches: 6. Germline V lookup: CDR1 PRHDT, CDR2 FYEKMQ (reference sequence). The CDR3 extends over 18 amino acids. Written as DNA, the CDR3 is TGTGCCAGCAGCACCCTGACTAGCGGGGGGGACTCCTACAATGAGCAGTTCTTC. This translates into CASSTLTSGGDSYNEQFF.

The chain combines TRBV7-9 with TRBJ1-1; D is uncertain. Germline CDR1 SEHNR, CDR2 FQNEAQ (reference sequence). The CDR3 sequence is 12 residues long. V was pared by 5 bases and J by 4 bases, with 8 bases between. In DNA, the CDR3 is TGTGCCAGCAGCGCTATAGGCACTGAAGCTTTCTTT. Encoded protein: CASSAIGTEAFF.

V gene TRBV4-1 combines with J gene TRBJ1-2; no clear D gene. The V gene lost 2 bases and the J gene lost 5 bases, with 15 bases spanning the gap. Per the germline V gene, CDR1 is MGHRA and CDR2 is YSYEKL. The CDR3 is made up of 15 amino acids. CDR3 DNA sequence: TGCGCCAGCAGCCAACCCAGGAGAGGGAATTATGGCTACACCTTC. Protein: CASSQPRRGNYGYTF.

The chain couples TRBV10-3 to TRBJ2-7; 7 nucleotides align to TRBD1. The CDR3 is made up of 15 amino acids. V was clipped by 2 bases and J by 3 bases; unmatched bases: 7. Germline V gene data show CDR1 as ENHRY and CDR2 as SYGVKD. CDR3 DNA: TGTGCCATCAGTGAGCCCCGGACAGGCCTCTACGAGCAGTACTTC. Residues: CAISEPRTGLYEQYF.

V is TRBV5-1 and J is TRBJ2-7, with 7 positions matching TRBD1. With 4 bases clipped from V and 2 bases from J, the junction kept 3 bases outside the gene matches. Germline V gene sequence: CDR1 SGHRS, CDR2 YFSETQ. The CDR3 extends over 13 amino acids. This CDR3 reads CASSATGTYEQYF. In nucleotides, the CDR3 is TGCGCCAGCAGCGCGACAGGGACCTACGAGCAGTACTTC.

This clone was seen a few times. V is TRBV7-3 and J is TRBJ2-5; D gene ambiguous. The V end was cut by 1 base, the J end by 2 bases, with 8 bases between. This CDR3 is built from 14 residues. The V gene's germline CDR1 is SGHTA and CDR2 FQGTGA. The CDR3 protein is CASSLIGGQETQYF. The CDR3 nucleotides are TGTGCCAGCAGCTTAATAGGCGGTCAAGAGACCCAGTACTTC.